This T cell receptor (beta chain) was captured in a study of T cell changes during pregnancy in multiple sclerosis. Assay: immunoSEQ multiplex PCR; the TCRdb copy retains only in-frame clones and omits some. The data hold about 89,000 clones, with approximately 95% observed a single time. There are 13 residues in the CDR3. The V end was cut by 3 bases, the J end by 8 bases, with 13 bases between. Germline CDR1 reads SEHNR; CDR2 reads FQNEAQ (reference sequence). The clonotype was recovered from a female donor in good health, enrolled as a control in a pregnancy study. This chain uses TRBV7-9 with TRBJ1-1; D may be TRBD1 (6 bases). This material consisted of peripheral blood, taken after pregnancy. CDR3 protein: CASSFRGGGEAFF. CDR3 coding DNA: TGTGCCAGCAGCTTTCGGGGGGGCGGAGAAGCTTTCTTT.